This paragraph covers one TCR beta chain sequence. The antigen remains undetermined. Relative to the germline gene, one junction end is altered; a read error may explain this. This entry belongs to a study of CD8 T cells in Susac syndrome. The CDR3 is 12 residues long. Germline V gene lookup returns CDR1 SGHNT and CDR2 YENEEA. RNA in amounts of roughly 0.5 to 1 ug was reverse transcribed with random hexamers. Via MiXCR, TCRdb re-called the immunoSEQ multiplex PCR reads, giving one row per CDR3 protein. The sample records almost 450,000 distinct CDR3 sequences, more than 80% being singletons. Whole-study findings and limits: An acknowledgment was made by the study that its TCR sequencing and HLA analysis involved relatively few individuals.

Sequenced material: CD8+ T cells from PBMCs. The J gene is TRBJ2-3, the V gene TRBV11-3; a weak D match, TRBD2 (6 bases). This TCR was sampled from a human donor with multiple sclerosis. The CDR3 coding sequence is TGTGCCAGCAGCTTAGACGGGGAGCGGGCACATTTT. It yields the protein CASSLDGERAHF.